Listed below are T cell receptor beta chains from one sample, sequenced in a study of blood T cell repertoires in COVID-19. The protocol was immunoSEQ multiplex PCR, while the TCRdb copy is restricted to in-frame clones and leaves out a portion. The sample lists about 160,000 clones, around 74% occurring once. Sequenced input: peripheral blood. These receptor sequences come from a man aged 70 or older with acute or convalescent COVID-19. Each CDR3 is given with its conserved first and last residue. D genes are given only for firm matches. Rows give clone size only sometimes, using once, few, many, or a class for an expanded clone.

clone size: .
D gene: TRBD1
V gene: TRBV11-3
J gene: TRBJ1-5
CDR3 DNA: TGTGCCAGCAGCCATGGACAGGGGGAGGATCAGCCCCAGCATTTT
CDR3 protein: CASSHGQGEDQPQHF

clone size: .
D gene: .
V gene: TRBV5-4
J gene: TRBJ1-1
CDR3 DNA: TGTGCCAGCAGCTTGGAGGGAGGACGGAACACTGAAGCTTTCTTT
CDR3 protein: CASSLEGGRNTEAFF

clone size: .
D gene: .
V gene: TRBV28
J gene: TRBJ2-3
CDR3 DNA: TGTGCCAGCAGTTCTACAGGGAGGGAACCCCAAGATACGCAGTATTTT
CDR3 protein: CASSSTGREPQDTQYF

clone size: .
D gene: .
V gene: TRBV11-2
J gene: TRBJ2-3
CDR3 DNA: TGTGCCAGCAGCTCCTCCACGCAGTATTTT
CDR3 protein: CASSSSTQYF

clone size: .
D gene: .
V gene: TRBV28
J gene: TRBJ1-2
CDR3 DNA: TGTGCCAGCAGTTCCCTACAGGGCGGCTATGGCTACACCTTC
CDR3 protein: CASSSLQGGYGYTF

clone size: .
D gene: .
V gene: TRBV3-1/TRBV3-2
J gene: TRBJ1-4
CDR3 DNA: TGTGCCAGCAGCCAAGTCGGCAGGGCAACTGCAACTAATGAAAAACTGTTTTTT
CDR3 protein: CASSQVGRATATNEKLFF

clone size: .
D gene: .
V gene: TRBV12-3/TRBV12-4
J gene: TRBJ2-2
CDR3 DNA: TGTGCCAGCAGTTACGCCGGGGGGGAGCTGTTTTTT
CDR3 protein: CASSYAGGELFF

clone size: .
D gene: TRBD1
V gene: TRBV5-6
J gene: TRBJ2-1
CDR3 DNA: TGTGCCAGCAGCTTATATTGGGGACAGGGCTACAATGAGCAGTTCTTC
CDR3 protein: CASSLYWGQGYNEQFF

clone size: once
D gene: .
V gene: TRBV6-5
J gene: TRBJ1-1
CDR3 DNA: TGTGCCACCCAGGAGAACACTGAAGCTTTCTTT
CDR3 protein: CATQENTEAFF

clone size: few
D gene: TRBD1
V gene: TRBV6-1
J gene: TRBJ1-4
CDR3 DNA: TGTGCCAGCAGTGGAATAAAGGGATACGGGACAGTGATTAATGAAAAACTGTTTTTT
CDR3 protein: CASSGIKGYGTVINEKLFF

clone size: few
D gene: .
V gene: TRBV6-4
J gene: TRBJ1-2
CDR3 DNA: TGTGCCAGCAGTGACCAGCAGGGGAGTTATGGCTACACCTTC
CDR3 protein: CASSDQQGSYGYTF

clone size: once
D gene: .
V gene: TRBV18
J gene: TRBJ2-5
CDR3 DNA: TGTGCCAGCTCGCGAACCGGACTACAAGAGACCCAGTACTTC
CDR3 protein: CASSRTGLQETQYF

clone size: .
D gene: TRBD1
V gene: TRBV19
J gene: TRBJ1-1
CDR3 DNA: TGTGCCAGTAGTATAGTAGGGACAGGGACTGAAGCTTTCTTT
CDR3 protein: CASSIVGTGTEAFF

clone size: .
D gene: TRBD1
V gene: TRBV2
J gene: TRBJ1-2
CDR3 DNA: TGTGCCAGCGGACAGGGGTCTCTTGGCTACACCTTC
CDR3 protein: CASGQGSLGYTF

clone size: .
D gene: .
V gene: TRBV25-1
J gene: TRBJ1-2
CDR3 DNA: TGTGCCAGCACCCCCGAGTGGGGAGGTGGGGAGGGCTACACCTTC
CDR3 protein: CASTPEWGGGEGYTF

clone size: few
D gene: .
V gene: TRBV19
J gene: TRBJ1-1
CDR3 DNA: TGTGCCAGTAGTATCTCTCTGAACACTGAAGCTTTCTTT
CDR3 protein: CASSISLNTEAFF

clone size: .
D gene: .
V gene: TRBV6-1
J gene: TRBJ1-5
CDR3 DNA: TGTGCCAGCAGTGAAGTTGAGGCCTTTAGCAATCAGCCCCAGCATTTT
CDR3 protein: CASSEVEAFSNQPQHF

clone size: many
D gene: TRBD1
V gene: TRBV19
J gene: TRBJ2-7
CDR3 DNA: TGTGCCAGTACCCACGGACAGGGCTACGAGCAGTACTTC
CDR3 protein: CASTHGQGYEQYF

clone size: few
D gene: TRBD2
V gene: TRBV28
J gene: TRBJ2-7
CDR3 DNA: TGTGCCAGCAGTTCCTTGGGACTAGCGGGAAGAGGCAAAGGCTACGAGCAGTACTTC
CDR3 protein: CASSSLGLAGRGKGYEQYF

clone size: once
D gene: .
V gene: TRBV7-9
J gene: TRBJ2-5
CDR3 DNA: TGTGCCAGCAGCTTAGACGGGTTAGAGACCCAGTACTTC
CDR3 protein: CASSLDGLETQYF

clone size: .
D gene: .
V gene: TRBV7-9
J gene: TRBJ2-1
CDR3 DNA: TGTGCCAGCAGCTCCATTACAAACCGAGCGAGCTCCTACAATGAGCAGTTCTTC
CDR3 protein: CASSSITNRASSYNEQFF

clone size: .
D gene: TRBD2
V gene: TRBV19
J gene: TRBJ2-7
CDR3 DNA: TGTGCCAGTAGTATAGATGCGGGGGGGACCTACGAGCAGTACTTC
CDR3 protein: CASSIDAGGTYEQYF

clone size: .
D gene: .
V gene: TRBV4-1
J gene: TRBJ2-1
CDR3 DNA: TGCGCCAGCAGCCAAGATGCAGGCTCCTACAATGAGCAGTTCTTC
CDR3 protein: CASSQDAGSYNEQFF

clone size: .
D gene: TRBD2
V gene: TRBV19
J gene: TRBJ2-5
CDR3 DNA: TGTGCCAGTAGACTAGCGGGATTTACCCAGACCCAGTACTTC
CDR3 protein: CASRLAGFTQTQYF

clone size: once
D gene: .
V gene: TRBV6-5
J gene: TRBJ1-1
CDR3 DNA: TGTGCCAGCGCTTCACAGGGCACGAACACTGAAGCTTTCTTT
CDR3 protein: CASASQGTNTEAFF

clone size: .
D gene: .
V gene: TRBV11-2
J gene: TRBJ2-2
CDR3 DNA: TGTGCCAGCAGCATTACAGGGTTTCGGACCGGGGAGCTGTTTTTT
CDR3 protein: CASSITGFRTGELFF

clone size: .
D gene: TRBD2
V gene: TRBV6-2/TRBV6-3
J gene: TRBJ2-3
CDR3 DNA: TGTGCCAGCAGTTACTCGTCAGCGGGGGGGGCAGATACGCAGTATTTT
CDR3 protein: CASSYSSAGGADTQYF

clone size: few
D gene: .
V gene: TRBV5-1
J gene: TRBJ1-6
CDR3 DNA: TGCGCCAGCAGCTTGGCCGGGAGCTCCTATAATTCACCCCTCCACTTT
CDR3 protein: CASSLAGSSYNSPLHF

clone size: .
D gene: .
V gene: TRBV11-2
J gene: TRBJ1-1
CDR3 DNA: TGTGCCAGCAGCTTAGATGGGCTCATGAACACTGAAGCTTTCTTT
CDR3 protein: CASSLDGLMNTEAFF

clone size: .
D gene: TRBD1
V gene: TRBV30
J gene: TRBJ2-7
CDR3 DNA: TGTGCCTGGATTCCGTTAGGACAGGGGATGGACGAGCAGTACTTC
CDR3 protein: CAWIPLGQGMDEQYF

clone size: .
D gene: .
V gene: TRBV6-5
J gene: TRBJ1-5
CDR3 DNA: TGTGCCAGCAGTTACGCGGCACCTTCCCGCAATCAGCCCCAGCATTTT
CDR3 protein: CASSYAAPSRNQPQHF

clone size: .
D gene: TRBD2
V gene: TRBV7-2
J gene: TRBJ2-7
CDR3 DNA: TGTGCCAGCAGCTTAGTCCCTACACGGCGGGAGACTTACGAGCAGTACTTC
CDR3 protein: CASSLVPTRRETYEQYF

clone size: .
D gene: TRBD2
V gene: TRBV2
J gene: TRBJ2-3
CDR3 DNA: TGTGCCAGCAGTGAATTGGGGGGGTCAGATACGCAGTATTTT
CDR3 protein: CASSELGGSDTQYF

clone size: .
D gene: .
V gene: TRBV12-3/TRBV12-4
J gene: TRBJ1-1
CDR3 DNA: TGTGCCAGCAGTAGGGGGACTGAAGCTTTCTTT
CDR3 protein: CASSRGTEAFF

clone size: .
D gene: TRBD1
V gene: TRBV9
J gene: TRBJ2-3
CDR3 DNA: TGTGCCAGCAACTACAGGGGGCAAGGCACAGATACGCAGTATTTT
CDR3 protein: CASNYRGQGTDTQYF

clone size: .
D gene: .
V gene: TRBV11-3
J gene: TRBJ2-3
CDR3 DNA: TGTGCCAGCAGCTACGGGGGTTTGGATACGCAGTATTTT
CDR3 protein: CASSYGGLDTQYF

clone size: .
D gene: .
V gene: TRBV14
J gene: TRBJ2-2
CDR3 DNA: TGTGCCAGCAGCCCCCGGTCGGGGGAGCTGTTTTTT
CDR3 protein: CASSPRSGELFF

clone size: few
D gene: .
V gene: TRBV5-1
J gene: TRBJ2-7
CDR3 DNA: TGCGCCAGCAGCTTCGGGAACAGTGCCTACGAGCAGTACTTC
CDR3 protein: CASSFGNSAYEQYF

clone size: .
D gene: TRBD1
V gene: TRBV10-3
J gene: TRBJ1-6
CDR3 DNA: TGTGCCATCAGAACCACCGGGACAGGGGATTCACCCCTCCACTTT
CDR3 protein: CAIRTTGTGDSPLHF

clone size: .
D gene: TRBD1
V gene: TRBV18
J gene: TRBJ1-1
CDR3 DNA: TGTGCCAGCTCACCACCGGCAGGGGGCACTGAAGCTTTCTTT
CDR3 protein: CASSPPAGGTEAFF

clone size: .
D gene: TRBD2
V gene: TRBV30
J gene: TRBJ2-1
CDR3 DNA: TGTGCCTGGACCAAAAGGACTAGCGGGAGGGCCTATGAGCAGTTCTTC
CDR3 protein: CAWTKRTSGRAYEQFF

clone size: .
D gene: .
V gene: TRBV5-5
J gene: TRBJ1-5
CDR3 DNA: TGTGCCAGCAGCTTAGAGATTTATAGCAATCAGCCCCAGCATTTT
CDR3 protein: CASSLEIYSNQPQHF

clone size: .
D gene: TRBD1
V gene: TRBV9
J gene: TRBJ1-1
CDR3 DNA: TGTGCCAGCAGCCCGGACAGGGAAGCTTTCTTT
CDR3 protein: CASSPDREAFF

clone size: few
D gene: .
V gene: TRBV4-1
J gene: TRBJ2-7
CDR3 DNA: TGCGCCAGCAGCCGCGGACTCGAGTCCTACGAGCAGTACTTC
CDR3 protein: CASSRGLESYEQYF

clone size: .
D gene: .
V gene: TRBV10-3
J gene: TRBJ2-7
CDR3 DNA: TGTGCCATCAGTGAGCCCGGGGTTGACTACGAGCAGTACTTC
CDR3 protein: CAISEPGVDYEQYF

clone size: .
D gene: .
V gene: TRBV27
J gene: TRBJ2-7
CDR3 DNA: TGTGCCAGCAGTTTATCGGGAGGAGGGGGGGCCTACGAGCAGTACTTC
CDR3 protein: CASSLSGGGGAYEQYF

clone size: once
D gene: .
V gene: TRBV27
J gene: TRBJ2-7
CDR3 DNA: TGTGCCAGCAGAAGAAATAGTGGTGTCTCCTACGAGCAGTACTTC
CDR3 protein: CASRRNSGVSYEQYF

clone size: once
D gene: .
V gene: TRBV5-1
J gene: TRBJ2-5
CDR3 DNA: TGCGCCAGCAGCTTGGCGGCAGGGCAAGAGACCCAGTACTTC
CDR3 protein: CASSLAAGQETQYF